This entry lists 7 T cell receptor beta chains sequenced from one sample in a study of blood T cell repertoires in COVID-19. Produced via immunoSEQ multiplex PCR; TCRdb's table is partial and in-frame only. Of about 200,000 clones listed, 80% are singletons. Material for sequencing was peripheral blood. These TCRs come from a woman between 65 and 79 years old with acute or convalescent COVID-19.

The chain has TRBV7-9 and TRBJ1-1; no reliable D call. Germline CDR1 and CDR2: SEHNR and FQNEAQ (reference sequence). This CDR3 spans 13 amino acids. The V gene lost 2 bases and the J gene lost 3 bases, with 7 bases spanning the gap. CDR3 DNA sequence: TGTGCCAGCAGCTTATTCGGAGACACTGAAGCTTTCTTT. This translates into CASSLFGDTEAFF.

V gene TRBV24-1 combines with J gene TRBJ1-5; 7 nucleotides agree with TRBD1. The CDR3 is 16 residues long. From germline, CDR1 is KGHDR and CDR2 SFDVKD. Trimming cost V 10 bases and J 6 bases; bases outside gene matches: 17. The DNA for the CDR3 is TGTGCCACGGGTCCTTCGGGGCAGGGGGGAGCTCAGCCCCAGCATTTT. It encodes CATGPSGQGGAQPQHF.

This chain uses TRBV6-5 with TRBJ2-2; D perhaps matches TRBD1 (5 bases). Trimming left V 6 bases short and J 8 bases short, with 7 bases between. This CDR3 contains 11 residues. CDR1 and CDR2 (germline): MNHEY, SVGAGI. This CDR3 reads CASRRGGELFF. For the CDR3, the DNA is TGTGCCAGCAGAAGGGGTGGGGAGCTGTTTTTT.

This chain links TRBV2 with TRBJ1-6; 8 bases map to TRBD1. The V gene's germline CDR1 is SNHLY and CDR2 FYNNEI. V lost 6 bases, J lost 7 bases, and 8 bases stayed unmatched. The CDR3 loop spans 15 amino acids. The CDR3 DNA reads as TGTGCCAGCAGACCCACGACAGGGGAGAATTCACCCCTCCACTTT. Translating gives CASRPTTGENSPLHF.

This sequence joins TRBV14 and TRBJ1-2; D perhaps matches TRBD1 (5 bases). Trimming removed 1 base from V and 8 bases from J, with 11 bases in between. The CDR3 loop spans 13 amino acids. Germline assignment: CDR1 SGHDN and CDR2 FVKESK. This CDR3 reads CASSQARAGGYTF. Here the CDR3 DNA reads TGTGCCAGCAGCCAAGCCAGGGCGGGAGGCTACACCTTC.

The rearrangement links TRBV27 to TRBJ2-7; 9 bases are shared with TRBD1. Per the germline V gene, CDR1 is MNHEY and CDR2 is SMNVEV (reference sequence). The CDR3 runs 16 residues. V lost 7 bases to trimming and J lost 10 bases; unmatched junction nucleotides: 20. DNA of the CDR3: TGTGCCAGCACCTTACCTGGGACAGGGAGGTTTCAAGGCCAGTACTTC. Its translation: CASTLPGTGRFQGQYF.

The table lists this clone with a count of one. The CDR3 sequence: CASRLNWASYTF. The CDR3 DNA reads as TGTGCCAGCAGACTTAACTGGGCGAGCTACACCTTC. V is TRBV6-6 and J is TRBJ1-2; D remains unclear. From germline, CDR1 is MNHNY and CDR2 SVGAGI (reference sequence). V lost 6 bases, J lost 9 bases, and 14 bases lay in between. CDR3 length: 12 residues.